This T cell receptor beta chain appears in the sequencing data of a study of long-term antiretroviral therapy in people with HIV. On the study more broadly: Specimens dating back about a decade before the 2015 immediate-ART recommendation are the oldest included. Overall study findings and caveats: Those clones which expanded before ART made up the dominant part of the repertoire at all time points.

Survey-level immunoSEQ v3.0 assays were run. About 40,000-55,000 T-cell genomes per sample were the sequencing target. The method was immunoSEQ multiplex PCR; TCRdb's version includes in-frame clones alone and lacks a portion of them. The sample shows around 19,000 clones, over 70% of them seen only once. CDR3 length: 15 residues. V was trimmed by 1 base and J by 2 bases, leaving 11 bases between them. Per the germline V gene, CDR1 is LGHNA and CDR2 is YSLEER. There were roughly 0.95-10 million cryopreserved PBMC in the samples before DNA extraction. Comments on this clone: What it binds is not known.

The sequences come from unsorted PBMCs, collected 0.3 years before starting antiretroviral therapy. The chain carries TRBV4-3 and TRBJ1-2, with D tentatively TRBD1 (6 bases). This TCR was recovered from a man in his fifties with HIV. The CDR3 DNA reads TGCGCCAGCAGCCAAGCTTTAACAGGGAACTATGGCTACACCTTC. Protein sequence: CASSQALTGNYGYTF.